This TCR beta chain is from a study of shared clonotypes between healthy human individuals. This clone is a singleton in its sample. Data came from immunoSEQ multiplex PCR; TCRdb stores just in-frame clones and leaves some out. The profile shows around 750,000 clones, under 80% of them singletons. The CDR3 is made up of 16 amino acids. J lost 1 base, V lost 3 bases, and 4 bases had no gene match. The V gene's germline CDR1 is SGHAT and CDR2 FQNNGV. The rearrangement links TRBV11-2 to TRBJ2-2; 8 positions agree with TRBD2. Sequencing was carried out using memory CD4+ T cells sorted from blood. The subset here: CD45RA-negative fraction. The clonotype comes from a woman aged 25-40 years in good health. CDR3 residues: CASSFKAGGNTGELFF. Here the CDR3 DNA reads TGTGCCAGCAGCTTTAAGGCGGGAGGGAACACCGGGGAGCTGTTTTTT.